These T cell receptor beta chains were read from a single sample in a study of CD8 T cells in Susac syndrome. MiXCR, run by TCRdb on the immunoSEQ multiplex PCR reads, gives a single entry per CDR3 protein. In the table there are 150,000 to 200,000 distinct CDR3 sequences, 80% to 95% of which are singletons. Material: CD4+ T cells from PBMCs. The receptors were gathered from a human donor with multiple sclerosis. Each CDR3 is given with its conserved first and last residue. A D gene is named only where the DNA matches it firmly. Size is omitted from some rows. Given values are once, few, many or a class for expanded clones.

DNA: TGTGCCAGCAGCCTAGGGAACACCGGGGAGCTGTTTTTT
CDR3: CASSLGNTGELFF
J: TRBJ2-2
D: -
size: -
V: TRBV14

DNA: TGTGCCAGCAGCCTCACCTCTGGAAACACCATATATTTT
CDR3: CASSLTSGNTIYF
J: TRBJ1-3
D: -
size: -
V: TRBV7-6

DNA: TGTGCCAGCAGCCCCTTTGAGGGAGGGCTATACGAGCAGTACTTC
CDR3: CASSPFEGGLYEQYF
J: TRBJ2-7
D: TRBD2
size: once
V: TRBV3-1

DNA: TGTGCCAGCACTGCCCTCAGAGGGCGGCCGAACACTGAAGCTTTCTTT
CDR3: CASTALRGRPNTEAFF
J: TRBJ1-1
D: -
size: -
V: TRBV6-4

DNA: TGTGCCAGCAGTGAATGGGAGGGGGCGCCCACTGAAGCTTTCTTT
CDR3: CASSEWEGAPTEAFF
J: TRBJ1-1
D: TRBD1
size: once
V: TRBV25-1

DNA: TGTGCCAGCAGTTACTCGTCAGGGGCTGGGTGGGACACTGAAGCTTTCTTT
CDR3: CASSYSSGAGWDTEAFF
J: TRBJ1-1
D: -
size: once
V: TRBV6-5

DNA: TGTGCCAGCAGTCCGGGACTAGGATCCTACGAGCAGTACTTC
CDR3: CASSPGLGSYEQYF
J: TRBJ2-7
D: TRBD2
size: few
V: TRBV6-5

DNA: TGTGCCAGCAGTCCCCGAGGGGGAGGGAACACTGAAGCTTTCTTT
CDR3: CASSPRGGGNTEAFF
J: TRBJ1-1
D: -
size: -
V: TRBV12-3/TRBV12-4

DNA: TGTGCCAGCAGCCTGGCCCCCCCAAACACTGAAGCTTTCTTT
CDR3: CASSLAPPNTEAFF
J: TRBJ1-1
D: -
size: -
V: TRBV3-1

DNA: TGTGCCAGCAGCTCTGCAAGGGGAGATACGCAGTATTTT
CDR3: CASSSARGDTQYF
J: TRBJ2-3
D: -
size: -
V: TRBV7-3

DNA: TGTGCCAGTAGTAGCTATGGCCAATCCTACGAGCAGTACTTC
CDR3: CASSSYGQSYEQYF
J: TRBJ2-7
D: -
size: -
V: TRBV19

DNA: TGTGCCAGCAGCCCGACTCCCGGTCGGGATGAGCAGTTCTTC
CDR3: CASSPTPGRDEQFF
J: TRBJ2-1
D: -
size: -
V: TRBV7-2

DNA: TGTGCCAGTAGTACGACAGGTTCTTCCTACGAGCAGTACTTC
CDR3: CASSTTGSSYEQYF
J: TRBJ2-7
D: -
size: -
V: TRBV19

DNA: TGTGCCAGCAACCGACTAGCGTTCCAAGAGACCCAGTACTTC
CDR3: CASNRLAFQETQYF
J: TRBJ2-5
D: TRBD2
size: -
V: TRBV28

DNA: TGCAGTGCAGGGGGCAGGGTAACCGGGGAGCTGTTTTTT
CDR3: CSAGGRVTGELFF
J: TRBJ2-2
D: TRBD1
size: -
V: TRBV20-1